This TCR beta chain was captured by sequencing in a study of CD8+ T cells in alopecia areata. Cells that came from pooled cutaneous lymph nodes were sorted using CD4, CD8alpha, NKG2D, NKG2ACE and other markers. The sequencing template was cDNA reverse transcribed from extracted RNA. TCRdb keeps only in-frame clones here, not all; method: immunoSEQ multiplex PCR. Singletons are absent from the sample, which has 270,000 or so clones. The germline V gene encodes CDR1 LGHNA and CDR2 YSYQKL. The CDR3 consists of 17 residues. Trimming took 4 bases from V and 0 from J, leaving 13 bases between them. This clone was observed a few times. Gene names denote mouse genes. From the germline J gene comes the end of the CDR3, since the read stops 3 residues before it.

The material sequenced was CD4+ T cells sorted from a lymph node. The chain combines TRBV2 with TRBJ1-6; D possibly corresponds to TRBD1 (6 bases). TRBJ1-6 counts as an open reading frame of uncertain function. This clonotype was sampled from a C3H/HeJ mouse with alopecia areata. The MHC haplotype of this mouse line is H2-k. The CDR3 here is CASSLGTQNSYNSPLYF. The part of the CDR3 DNA that was read is TGTGCCAGCAGCCTCGGGACACAGAATTCCTATAATTCGCCC.